This TCR beta chain emerged from a study of T cell responses to AZD1222 COVID-19 vaccine. Findings and limits, study-wide: Repertoire collection took place solely once the T cell response had peaked. With two AZD1222 doses given, Spike-specific TCR breadth and depth both rose. CD4 TCRs linked to vaccination spanned spike, dominating at 160-218 and 743-854. Reports indicate that nearly half of spike-specific TCRs are directed at unmutated variant regions.

In regard to this clone: As yet, its antigen is unknown.

The data were produced by immunoSEQ multiplex PCR, yet TCRdb's version contains in-frame clones alone and is incomplete. Altogether about 93,000 clones are present, 80% to 90% being singletons, with the ten largest covering under 3%. J was trimmed by 7 bases and V by 4 bases; bases with no gene match: 9. The CDR3 is 15 amino acids. From germline, CDR1 is SNHLY and CDR2 FYNNEI. The chain employs TRBV2 and TRBJ1-2, with TRBD1 identical over 10 bases. The sequencing used peripheral blood, collected 28 days after the second AZD1222 dose. The TCR was taken from an adult who received the AZD1222 COVID-19 vaccine. The CDR3 loop reads CASSAWDRGGSGYTF. The CDR3 DNA reads TGTGCCAGCAGTGCCTGGGACAGGGGTGGTAGTGGCTACACCTTC.